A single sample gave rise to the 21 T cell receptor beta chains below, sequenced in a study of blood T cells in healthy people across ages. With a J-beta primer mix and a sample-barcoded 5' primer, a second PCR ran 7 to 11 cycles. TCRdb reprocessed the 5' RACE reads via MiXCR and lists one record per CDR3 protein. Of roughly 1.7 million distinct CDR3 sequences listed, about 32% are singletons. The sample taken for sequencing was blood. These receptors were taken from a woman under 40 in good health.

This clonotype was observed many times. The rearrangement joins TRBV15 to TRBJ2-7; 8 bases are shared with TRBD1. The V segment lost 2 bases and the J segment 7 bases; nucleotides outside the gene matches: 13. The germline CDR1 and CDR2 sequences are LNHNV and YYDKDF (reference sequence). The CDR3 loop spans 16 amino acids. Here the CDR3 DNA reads TGTGCCACCAGCAGATACTCGGAGGGGACAGGAGGTGAGCAGTACTTC. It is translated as CATSRYSEGTGGEQYF.

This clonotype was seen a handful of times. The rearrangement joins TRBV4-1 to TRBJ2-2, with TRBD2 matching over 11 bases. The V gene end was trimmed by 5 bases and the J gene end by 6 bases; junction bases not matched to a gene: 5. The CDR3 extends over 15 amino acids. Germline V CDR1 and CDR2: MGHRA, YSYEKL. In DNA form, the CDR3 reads TGCGCCAGCAGCGAACTAGCGGGAGTATCCGGGGAGCTGTTTTTT. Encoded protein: CASSELAGVSGELFF.

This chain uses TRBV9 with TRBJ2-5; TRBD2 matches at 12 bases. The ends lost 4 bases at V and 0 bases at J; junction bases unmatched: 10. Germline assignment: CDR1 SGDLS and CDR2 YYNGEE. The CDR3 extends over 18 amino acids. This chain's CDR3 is CASSFGLAGPTNQETQYF. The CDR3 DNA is TGTGCCAGCAGCTTTGGACTAGCGGGACCGACAAACCAAGAGACCCAGTACTTC.

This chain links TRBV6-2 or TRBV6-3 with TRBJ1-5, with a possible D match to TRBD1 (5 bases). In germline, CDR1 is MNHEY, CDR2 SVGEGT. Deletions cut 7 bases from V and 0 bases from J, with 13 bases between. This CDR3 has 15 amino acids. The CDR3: CASTSDIHSNQPQHF. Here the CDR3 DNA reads TGTGCCAGCACCTCGGACATACATAGCAATCAGCCCCAGCATTTT.

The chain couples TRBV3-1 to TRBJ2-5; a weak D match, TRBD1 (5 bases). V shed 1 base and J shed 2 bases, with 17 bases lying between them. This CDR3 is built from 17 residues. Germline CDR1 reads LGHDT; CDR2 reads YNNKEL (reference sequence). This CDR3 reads CASSQAGRVRGQETQYF. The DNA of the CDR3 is TGTGCCAGCAGCCAAGCTGGACGGGTAAGGGGACAAGAGACCCAGTACTTC.

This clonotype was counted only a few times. As DNA, the CDR3 is TGTGCCAGCAGTGAGTCGGTGCCCGGAAACACCATATATTTT. Encoded protein: CASSESVPGNTIYF. This rearrangement joins TRBV6-1 to TRBJ1-3; D ambiguous. The CDR3 extends over 14 amino acids. Trimming removed 3 bases at V and 4 bases at J, with 10 bases between. The germline CDR1 and CDR2 sequences are MNHNS and SASEGT.

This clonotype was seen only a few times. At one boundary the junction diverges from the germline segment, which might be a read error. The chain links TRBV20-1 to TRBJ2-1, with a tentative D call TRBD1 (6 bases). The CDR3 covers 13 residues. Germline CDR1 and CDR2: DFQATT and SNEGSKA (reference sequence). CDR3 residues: CSARSRGYSEQFF. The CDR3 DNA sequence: TGCAGTGCTAGGTCCAGGGGCTACAGTGAGCAGTTCTTC.

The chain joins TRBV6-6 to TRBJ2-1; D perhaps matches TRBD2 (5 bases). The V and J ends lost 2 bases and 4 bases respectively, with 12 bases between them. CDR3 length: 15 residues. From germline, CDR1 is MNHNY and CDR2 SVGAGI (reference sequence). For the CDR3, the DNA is TGTGCCAGCAGTTACAAGGCGGGCCAATACAATGAGCAGTTCTTC. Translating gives CASSYKAGQYNEQFF.

CDR3 bases: TGTGCCAGCTCACCATCGGAGAATTCACCCCTCCACTTT. Translated, it gives CASSPSENSPLHF. V usage is TRBV18 and J usage is TRBJ1-6; no reliable D call. This CDR3 is 13 amino acids long. CDR1 is KGHSH and CDR2 is LQKENI in the germline V gene. Trimming pared 2 bases from V and 7 bases from J, leaving 6 bases between.

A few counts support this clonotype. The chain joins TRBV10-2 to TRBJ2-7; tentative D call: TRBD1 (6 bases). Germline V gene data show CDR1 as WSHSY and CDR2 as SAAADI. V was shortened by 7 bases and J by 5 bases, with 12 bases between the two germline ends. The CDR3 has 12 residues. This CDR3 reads CASNRVGDEQYF. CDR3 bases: TGCGCCAGCAACAGGGTGGGTGACGAGCAGTACTTC.

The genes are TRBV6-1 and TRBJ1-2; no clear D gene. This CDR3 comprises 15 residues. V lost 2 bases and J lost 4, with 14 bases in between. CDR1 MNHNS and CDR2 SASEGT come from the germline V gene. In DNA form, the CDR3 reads TGTGCCAGCAGTGAAAGTAATACCGTTATCTATGGCTACACCTTC. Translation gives CASSESNTVIYGYTF.

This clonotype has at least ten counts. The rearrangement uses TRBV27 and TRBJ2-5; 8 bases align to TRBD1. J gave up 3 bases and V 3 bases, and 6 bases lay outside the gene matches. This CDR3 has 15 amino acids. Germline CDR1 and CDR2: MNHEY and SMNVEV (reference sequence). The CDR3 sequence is CASSLGTGGKETQYF. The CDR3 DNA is TGTGCCAGCAGTTTGGGGACAGGTGGGAAAGAGACCCAGTACTTC.

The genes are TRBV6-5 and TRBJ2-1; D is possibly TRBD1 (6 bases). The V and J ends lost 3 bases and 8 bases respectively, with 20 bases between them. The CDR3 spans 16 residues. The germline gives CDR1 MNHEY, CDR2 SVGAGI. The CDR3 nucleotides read TGTGCCAGCAGTTATACGGTACAGGGTGGTTCTGATGAGCAGTTCTTC. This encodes CASSYTVQGGSDEQFF.

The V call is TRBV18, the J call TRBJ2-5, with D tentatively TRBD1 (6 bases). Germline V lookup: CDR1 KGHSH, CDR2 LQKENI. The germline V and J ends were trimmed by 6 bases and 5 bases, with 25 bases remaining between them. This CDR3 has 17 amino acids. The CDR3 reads CASSQLLLGARDETQYF. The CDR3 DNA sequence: TGTGCCAGCTCCCAACTCTTGTTGGGGGCAAGGGATGAGACCCAGTACTTC.

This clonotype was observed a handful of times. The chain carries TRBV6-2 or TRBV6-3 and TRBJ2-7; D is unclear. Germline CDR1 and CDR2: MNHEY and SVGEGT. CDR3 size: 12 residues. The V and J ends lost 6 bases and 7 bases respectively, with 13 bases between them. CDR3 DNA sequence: TGTGCCAGCAGCTGGGGTCGGTATGAGCAGTACTTC. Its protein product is CASSWGRYEQYF.

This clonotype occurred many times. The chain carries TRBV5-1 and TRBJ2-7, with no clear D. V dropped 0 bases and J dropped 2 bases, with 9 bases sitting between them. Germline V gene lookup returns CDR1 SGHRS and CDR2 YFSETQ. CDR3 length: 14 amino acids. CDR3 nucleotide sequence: TGCGCCAGCAGCTTGGAAGACGCGCCCTACGAGCAGTACTTC. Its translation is CASSLEDAPYEQYF.

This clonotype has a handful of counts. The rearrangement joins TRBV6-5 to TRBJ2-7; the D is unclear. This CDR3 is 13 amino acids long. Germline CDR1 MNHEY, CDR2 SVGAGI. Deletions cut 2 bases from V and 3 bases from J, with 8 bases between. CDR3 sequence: CASSYGQFYEQYF. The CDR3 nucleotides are TGTGCCAGCAGTTACGGCCAATTCTACGAGCAGTACTTC.

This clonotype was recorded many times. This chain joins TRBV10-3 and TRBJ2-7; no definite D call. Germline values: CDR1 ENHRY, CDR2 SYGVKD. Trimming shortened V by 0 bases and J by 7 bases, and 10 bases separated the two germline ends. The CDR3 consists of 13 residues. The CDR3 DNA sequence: TGTGCCATCAGTGAGTCGCGTTCTGGTGAGCAGTACTTC. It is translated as CAISESRSGEQYF.

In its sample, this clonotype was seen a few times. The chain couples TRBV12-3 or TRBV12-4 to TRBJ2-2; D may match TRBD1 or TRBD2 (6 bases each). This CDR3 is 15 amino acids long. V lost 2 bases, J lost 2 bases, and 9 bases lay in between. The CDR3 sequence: CASSLRGDNTGELFF. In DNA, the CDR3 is TGTGCCAGCAGTTTAAGGGGGGATAACACCGGGGAGCTGTTTTTT.

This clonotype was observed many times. Here the CDR3 reads CASSLMGTDTQYF. The CDR3 DNA is TGTGCCAGCAGCTTAATGGGCACAGATACGCAGTATTTT. J is TRBJ2-3 and V is TRBV7-3; D remains unclear. Germline V gene lookup returns CDR1 SGHTA and CDR2 FQGTGA. Trimming left V 1 base short and J 1 base short, with 3 bases between. CDR3 length: 13 residues. Complete variable domain (other parts from reference TRBV7-3 and TRBJ2-3): GAGVSQTPSNKVTEKGKYVELRCDPISGHTALYWYRQSLGQGPEFLIYFQGTGAADDSGLPNDRFFAVRPEGSVSTLKIQRTERGDSAVYLCASSLMGTDTQYFGPGTRLTVL.

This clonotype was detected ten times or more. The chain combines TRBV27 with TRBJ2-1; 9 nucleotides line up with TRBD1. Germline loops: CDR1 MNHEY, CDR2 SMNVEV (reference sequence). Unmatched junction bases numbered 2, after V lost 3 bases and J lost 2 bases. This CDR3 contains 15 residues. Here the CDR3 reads CASSLGTGPYNEQFF. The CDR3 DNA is TGTGCCAGCAGTTTGGGGACAGGGCCCTACAATGAGCAGTTCTTC.